This is a list of T cell receptor beta chains from one sample in a study of blood T cell repertoires in COVID-19. Sequencing was performed with immunoSEQ multiplex PCR; in TCRdb, only in-frame clones are kept and a portion is missing. The data show 140,000 or so clones, around 85% seen once. Sample: peripheral blood. These receptors came from a woman older than 75 with acute or convalescent COVID-19. The CDR3 runs from the conserved cysteine through the conserved F or W. The order of the fields is CDR3 protein, CDR3 DNA, V gene, J gene, D gene, clone size. D genes are given only for firm matches. The size entry is marked missing in some rows and otherwise reads once, few, many or a size class.

cdr3_aa: CASSYYPSGYTGELFF
cdr3_nt: TGTGCCAGCAGTTACTATCCTAGCGGATACACCGGGGAGCTGTTTTTT
v_call: TRBV6-2/TRBV6-3
j_call: TRBJ2-2
d_call: TRBD2
clone_size: NA

cdr3_aa: CASSGSTEQFF
cdr3_nt: TGTGCCAGCAGCGGGAGCACTGAGCAGTTCTTC
v_call: TRBV5-4
j_call: TRBJ2-1
d_call: NA
clone_size: NA

cdr3_aa: CASSLDTNKGTEAFF
cdr3_nt: TGCGCCAGCAGCTTGGATACTAACAAGGGGACTGAAGCTTTCTTT
v_call: TRBV5-1
j_call: TRBJ1-1
d_call: NA
clone_size: NA

cdr3_aa: CASSLAGEQGWQETQYF
cdr3_nt: TGTGCCAGCAGCTTAGCGGGAGAACAGGGATGGCAAGAGACCCAGTACTTC
v_call: TRBV7-2
j_call: TRBJ2-5
d_call: NA
clone_size: NA

cdr3_aa: CASSLRDRFFNQPQHF
cdr3_nt: TGTGCCAGCAGTTTAAGGGACAGGTTCTTCAATCAGCCCCAGCATTTT
v_call: TRBV28
j_call: TRBJ1-5
d_call: TRBD1
clone_size: NA

cdr3_aa: CARSLRLKKNIQYF
cdr3_nt: TGTGCCAGAAGCTTGCGACTGAAGAAAAACATTCAGTACTTC
v_call: TRBV5-3
j_call: TRBJ2-4
d_call: NA
clone_size: few

cdr3_aa: CASSLVSSGGANEQFF
cdr3_nt: TGTGCCAGCAGCTTAGTCTCTAGCGGGGGGGCCAATGAGCAGTTCTTC
v_call: TRBV7-2
j_call: TRBJ2-1
d_call: TRBD2
clone_size: NA

cdr3_aa: CASSPFYQPQHF
cdr3_nt: TGTGCCAGCAGCCCCTTCTATCAGCCCCAGCATTTT
v_call: TRBV6-2/TRBV6-3
j_call: TRBJ1-5
d_call: NA
clone_size: NA

cdr3_aa: CASKEEGPGVSYGYTF
cdr3_nt: TGTGCCAGTAAAGAAGAGGGGCCAGGGGTATCCTATGGCTACACCTTC
v_call: TRBV19
j_call: TRBJ1-2
d_call: NA
clone_size: NA

cdr3_aa: CAWKNVRSSYNSPLHF
cdr3_nt: TGTGCCTGGAAGAACGTTAGGAGCTCCTATAATTCACCCCTCCACTTT
v_call: TRBV30
j_call: TRBJ1-6
d_call: NA
clone_size: NA

cdr3_aa: CASSTDRGLNTEAFF
cdr3_nt: TGTGCCAGCAGTACCGACAGGGGGCTGAACACTGAAGCTTTCTTT
v_call: TRBV6-5
j_call: TRBJ1-1
d_call: TRBD1
clone_size: NA

cdr3_aa: CASSQALAVSYNEQFF
cdr3_nt: TGTGCCAGCAGCCAAGCCCTAGCGGTCTCCTACAATGAGCAGTTCTTC
v_call: TRBV3-1/TRBV3-2
j_call: TRBJ2-1
d_call: TRBD2
clone_size: NA

cdr3_aa: CASSASTGDQAFF
cdr3_nt: TGTGCCAGTAGTGCGTCGACAGGGGACCAAGCTTTCTTT
v_call: TRBV19
j_call: TRBJ1-1
d_call: TRBD1
clone_size: NA

cdr3_aa: CASSQDGGQRGDTYEQYF
cdr3_nt: TGCGCCAGCAGCCAAGATGGAGGGCAGCGGGGGGACACCTACGAGCAGTACTTC
v_call: TRBV4-1
j_call: TRBJ2-7
d_call: TRBD2
clone_size: NA

cdr3_aa: CASSPKWGGWGPGELFF
cdr3_nt: TGTGCCAGCAGCCCGAAGTGGGGGGGCTGGGGACCCGGGGAGCTGTTTTTT
v_call: TRBV6-2/TRBV6-3
j_call: TRBJ2-2
d_call: NA
clone_size: once

cdr3_aa: CASSYEGQGSTPLHF
cdr3_nt: TGTGCCAGCAGTTACGAAGGGCAGGGATCAACACCCCTCCACTTT
v_call: TRBV6-2/TRBV6-3
j_call: TRBJ1-6
d_call: NA
clone_size: NA

cdr3_aa: CASSPGPGQSLFEAFF
cdr3_nt: TGTGCCAGCAGCCCCGGACCGGGACAGAGCCTGTTTGAAGCTTTCTTT
v_call: TRBV7-3
j_call: TRBJ1-1
d_call: TRBD1
clone_size: few

cdr3_aa: CASSTRTGGGYGYTF
cdr3_nt: TGTGCCAGTAGTACGAGGACAGGGGGAGGCTATGGCTACACCTTC
v_call: TRBV19
j_call: TRBJ1-2
d_call: TRBD1
clone_size: NA

cdr3_aa: CATSRAVNGNQPQHF
cdr3_nt: TGTGCCACCAGCAGAGCAGTCAACGGCAATCAGCCCCAGCATTTT
v_call: TRBV15
j_call: TRBJ1-5
d_call: NA
clone_size: few

cdr3_aa: CASSQVGSRDYGYTF
cdr3_nt: TGTGCCAGCAGCCAAGTTGGCTCCCGGGACTATGGCTACACCTTC
v_call: TRBV4-2
j_call: TRBJ1-2
d_call: NA
clone_size: NA

cdr3_aa: CASKGEQGKGQPQHF
cdr3_nt: TGTGCCAGCAAAGGGGAACAGGGTAAGGGTCAGCCCCAGCATTTT
v_call: TRBV2
j_call: TRBJ1-5
d_call: NA
clone_size: NA

cdr3_aa: CASTPTGQPQHF
cdr3_nt: TGTGCCAGCACCCCTACGGGGCAGCCCCAGCATTTT
v_call: TRBV12-3/TRBV12-4
j_call: TRBJ1-5
d_call: NA
clone_size: NA

cdr3_aa: CASSPLANTGELFF
cdr3_nt: TGTGCCAGCAGCCCTCTAGCGAACACCGGGGAGCTGTTTTTT
v_call: TRBV7-8
j_call: TRBJ2-2
d_call: NA
clone_size: NA

cdr3_aa: CASREGGPLHF
cdr3_nt: TGTGCCAGCAGGGAGGGAGGACCCCTCCACTTT
v_call: TRBV12-3/TRBV12-4
j_call: TRBJ1-6
d_call: NA
clone_size: NA

cdr3_aa: CASSIPGQGNSEQYF
cdr3_nt: TGTGCCAGCAGCATACCGGGACAGGGGAACAGCGAGCAGTACTTC
v_call: TRBV7-9
j_call: TRBJ2-7
d_call: TRBD1
clone_size: NA

cdr3_aa: CASSATGGHEQYF
cdr3_nt: TGTGCCAGCAGCGCGACAGGGGGGCACGAGCAGTACTTC
v_call: TRBV9
j_call: TRBJ2-7
d_call: TRBD1
clone_size: NA

cdr3_aa: CASSPQTAGAGELFF
cdr3_nt: TGTGCCAGCTCACCACAAACCGCAGGGGCCGGGGAGCTGTTTTTT
v_call: TRBV18
j_call: TRBJ2-2
d_call: NA
clone_size: NA

cdr3_aa: CSASQNTEAFF
cdr3_nt: TGCAGTGCTAGCCAGAACACTGAAGCTTTCTTT
v_call: TRBV20-1
j_call: TRBJ1-1
d_call: NA
clone_size: once

cdr3_aa: CASSLVREEETQYF
cdr3_nt: TGTGCCAGCAGCTTAGTGAGGGAAGAGGAGACCCAGTACTTC
v_call: TRBV7-2
j_call: TRBJ2-5
d_call: NA
clone_size: NA

cdr3_aa: CASSPRRQVEQFF
cdr3_nt: TGCGCCAGCAGCCCACGACGACAGGTTGAGCAGTTCTTC
v_call: TRBV4-1
j_call: TRBJ2-1
d_call: NA
clone_size: NA

cdr3_aa: CASSQGWGPRKNTGELFF
cdr3_nt: TGTGCCAGCAGCCAAGGTTGGGGGCCTCGCAAGAACACCGGGGAGCTGTTTTTT
v_call: TRBV3-1/TRBV3-2
j_call: TRBJ2-2
d_call: NA
clone_size: NA

cdr3_aa: CASSLHTGELFF
cdr3_nt: TGTGCCAGCAGCCTCCACACCGGGGAGCTGTTTTTT
v_call: TRBV7-3
j_call: TRBJ2-2
d_call: NA
clone_size: NA

cdr3_aa: CANPGQGNYGYTF
cdr3_nt: TGTGCCAACCCGGGACAGGGAAACTATGGCTACACCTTC
v_call: TRBV2
j_call: TRBJ1-2
d_call: TRBD1
clone_size: NA

cdr3_aa: CASSPDSSSYEQYF
cdr3_nt: TGTGCCAGCTCACCCGACAGTAGCTCCTACGAGCAGTACTTC
v_call: TRBV18
j_call: TRBJ2-7
d_call: NA
clone_size: once

cdr3_aa: CASSRSGGRDTQYF
cdr3_nt: TGCGCCAGCAGCCGTAGCGGGGGACGGGATACGCAGTATTTT
v_call: TRBV5-1
j_call: TRBJ2-3
d_call: TRBD2
clone_size: NA

cdr3_aa: CASSTQGSTGELFF
cdr3_nt: TGTGCCAGTAGTACACAGGGGTCCACCGGGGAGCTGTTTTTT
v_call: TRBV19
j_call: TRBJ2-2
d_call: TRBD1
clone_size: NA

cdr3_aa: CASSSGQPQETQYF
cdr3_nt: TGTGCCAGTAGTTCCGGACAGCCGCAAGAGACCCAGTACTTC
v_call: TRBV19
j_call: TRBJ2-5
d_call: NA
clone_size: NA

cdr3_aa: CASSQDPLVTGELFF
cdr3_nt: TGCGCCAGCAGCCAAGATCCACTAGTCACCGGGGAGCTGTTTTTT
v_call: TRBV4-3
j_call: TRBJ2-2
d_call: NA
clone_size: NA

cdr3_aa: CASSQLGQGLANYGYTF
cdr3_nt: TGCGCCAGCAGCCAACTGGGACAGGGGTTAGCTAACTATGGCTACACCTTC
v_call: TRBV4-1
j_call: TRBJ1-2
d_call: TRBD1
clone_size: few

cdr3_aa: CAWSDLIRGSYGYTF
cdr3_nt: TGTGCCTGGAGTGACCTTATCAGGGGATCCTATGGCTACACCTTC
v_call: TRBV30
j_call: TRBJ1-2
d_call: NA
clone_size: few

cdr3_aa: CASSLVRPGQVSNYGYTF
cdr3_nt: TGTGCCAGCAGCTTGGTCAGACCTGGACAGGTTTCTAACTATGGCTACACCTTC
v_call: TRBV5-4
j_call: TRBJ1-2
d_call: TRBD1
clone_size: NA

cdr3_aa: CASSLQGGGELFF
cdr3_nt: TGTGCCAGCAGCTTGCAGGGAGGCGGGGAGCTGTTTTTT
v_call: TRBV7-9
j_call: TRBJ2-2
d_call: NA
clone_size: NA

cdr3_aa: CSAGQGETRAIGYTF
cdr3_nt: TGCAGCGCCGGACAGGGGGAGACGCGTGCTATAGGCTACACCTTC
v_call: TRBV29-1
j_call: TRBJ1-2
d_call: TRBD1
clone_size: NA

cdr3_aa: CASTVSGGDTEAFF
cdr3_nt: TGTGCCAGTACCGTATCCGGGGGGGACACTGAAGCTTTCTTT
v_call: TRBV19
j_call: TRBJ1-1
d_call: NA
clone_size: once

cdr3_aa: CASSRRGPQETQYF
cdr3_nt: TGTGCCAGCAGCAGGAGGGGCCCCCAAGAGACCCAGTACTTC
v_call: TRBV5-5
j_call: TRBJ2-5
d_call: NA
clone_size: NA

cdr3_aa: CASSEIAGELFF
cdr3_nt: TGTGCCAGCAGTGAAATCGCCGGGGAGCTGTTTTTT
v_call: TRBV2
j_call: TRBJ2-2
d_call: NA
clone_size: NA